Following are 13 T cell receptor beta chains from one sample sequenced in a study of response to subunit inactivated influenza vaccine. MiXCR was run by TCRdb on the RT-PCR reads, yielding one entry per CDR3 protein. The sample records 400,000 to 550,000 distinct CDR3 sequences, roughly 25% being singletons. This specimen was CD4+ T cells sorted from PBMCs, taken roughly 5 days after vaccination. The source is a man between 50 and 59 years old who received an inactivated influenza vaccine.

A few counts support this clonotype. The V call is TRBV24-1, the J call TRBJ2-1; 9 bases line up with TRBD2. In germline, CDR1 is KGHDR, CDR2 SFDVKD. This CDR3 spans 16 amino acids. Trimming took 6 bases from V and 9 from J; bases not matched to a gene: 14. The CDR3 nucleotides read TGTGCCACCAGTAACCCTGGGGCTAGCGGGACCGGTGAGCAGTTCTTC. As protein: CATSNPGASGTGEQFF.

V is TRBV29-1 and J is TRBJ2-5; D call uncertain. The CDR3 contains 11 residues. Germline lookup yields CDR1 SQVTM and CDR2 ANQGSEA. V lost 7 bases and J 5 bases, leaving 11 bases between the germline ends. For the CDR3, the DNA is TGCAGCGGGAATATCAGGGAGACCCAGTACTTC. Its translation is CSGNIRETQYF.

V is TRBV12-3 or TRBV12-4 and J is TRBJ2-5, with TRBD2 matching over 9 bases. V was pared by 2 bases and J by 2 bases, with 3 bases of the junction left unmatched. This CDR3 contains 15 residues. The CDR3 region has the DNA TGTGCCAGCAGTTTAATCGGACTAGCGCAAGAGACCCAGTACTTC. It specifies CASSLIGLAQETQYF.

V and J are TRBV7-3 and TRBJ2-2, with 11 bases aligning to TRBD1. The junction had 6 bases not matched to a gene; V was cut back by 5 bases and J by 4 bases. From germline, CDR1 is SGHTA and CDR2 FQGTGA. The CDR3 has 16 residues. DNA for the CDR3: TGTGCCAGCAGCCGACTCGGGACAGGGGGCACCGGGGAGCTGTTTTTT. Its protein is CASSRLGTGGTGELFF.

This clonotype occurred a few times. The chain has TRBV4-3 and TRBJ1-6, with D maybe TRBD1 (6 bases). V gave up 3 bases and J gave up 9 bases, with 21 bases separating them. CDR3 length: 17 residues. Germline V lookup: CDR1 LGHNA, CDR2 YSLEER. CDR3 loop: CASSHDRLGATLSPLHF. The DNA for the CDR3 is TGCGCCAGCAGCCACGACCGACTGGGGGCGACCCTTTCACCCCTCCACTTT.

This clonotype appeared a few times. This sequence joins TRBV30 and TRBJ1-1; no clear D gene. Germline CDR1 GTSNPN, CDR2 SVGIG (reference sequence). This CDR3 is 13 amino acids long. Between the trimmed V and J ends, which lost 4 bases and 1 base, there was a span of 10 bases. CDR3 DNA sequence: TGTGCCTGGACTCAACAGAGGAACACTGAAGCTTTCTTT. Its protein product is CAWTQQRNTEAFF. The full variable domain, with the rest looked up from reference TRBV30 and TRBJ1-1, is SQTIHQWPATLVQPVGSPLSLECTVEGTSNPNLYWYRQAAGRGLQLLFYSVGIGQISSEVPQNLSASRPQDRQFILSSKKLLLSDSGFYLCAWTQQRNTEAFFGQGTRLTVV.

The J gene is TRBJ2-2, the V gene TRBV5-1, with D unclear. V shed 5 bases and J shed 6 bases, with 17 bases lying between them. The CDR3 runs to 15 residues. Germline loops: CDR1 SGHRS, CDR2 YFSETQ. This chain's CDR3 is CASRGVGSPAGELFF. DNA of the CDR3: TGCGCCAGCAGGGGTGTCGGTAGCCCCGCCGGGGAGCTGTTTTTT. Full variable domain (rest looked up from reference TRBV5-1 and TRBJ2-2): KAGVTQTPRYLIKTRGQQVTLSCSPISGHRSVSWYQQTPGQGLQFLFEYFSETQRNKGNFPGRFSGRQFSNSRSEMNVSTLELGDSALYLCASRGVGSPAGELFFGEGSRLTVL.

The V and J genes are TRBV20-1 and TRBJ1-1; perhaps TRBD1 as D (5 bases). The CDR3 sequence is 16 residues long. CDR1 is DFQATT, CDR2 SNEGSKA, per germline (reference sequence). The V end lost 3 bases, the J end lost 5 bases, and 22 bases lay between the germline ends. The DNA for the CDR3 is TGCAGTGCTAGTCAGGGTTCCCTTAAATGGGGGACTGAAGCTTTCTTT. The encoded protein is CSASQGSLKWGTEAFF.

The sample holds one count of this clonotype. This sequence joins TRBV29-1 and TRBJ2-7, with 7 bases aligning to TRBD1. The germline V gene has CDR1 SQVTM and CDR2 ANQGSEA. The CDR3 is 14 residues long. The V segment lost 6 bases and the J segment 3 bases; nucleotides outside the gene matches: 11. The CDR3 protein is CSVELRQGIYEQYF. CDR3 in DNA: TGCAGCGTGGAACTAAGACAGGGAATCTACGAGCAGTACTTC.

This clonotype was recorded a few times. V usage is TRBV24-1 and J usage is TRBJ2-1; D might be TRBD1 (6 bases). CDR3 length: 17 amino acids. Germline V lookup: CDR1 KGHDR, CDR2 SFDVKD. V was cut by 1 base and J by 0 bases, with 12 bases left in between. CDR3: CATSDFRGKSSYNEQFF. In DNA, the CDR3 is TGTGCCACCAGTGATTTTAGGGGGAAAAGCTCCTACAATGAGCAGTTCTTC.

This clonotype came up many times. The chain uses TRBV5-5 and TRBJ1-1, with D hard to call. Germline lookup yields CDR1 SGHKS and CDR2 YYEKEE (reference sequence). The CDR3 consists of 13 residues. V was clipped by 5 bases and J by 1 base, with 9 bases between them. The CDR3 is CASSRTENTEAFF. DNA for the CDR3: TGTGCCAGCAGTCGAACAGAGAACACTGAAGCTTTCTTT.

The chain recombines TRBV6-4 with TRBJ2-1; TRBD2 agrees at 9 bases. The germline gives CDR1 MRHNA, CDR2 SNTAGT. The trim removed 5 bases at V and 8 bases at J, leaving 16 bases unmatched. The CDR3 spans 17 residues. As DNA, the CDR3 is TGTGCCAGCAGTCCCGAGGATATAGCGGGAGCCCCCCATGAGCAGTTCTTC. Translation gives CASSPEDIAGAPHEQFF.

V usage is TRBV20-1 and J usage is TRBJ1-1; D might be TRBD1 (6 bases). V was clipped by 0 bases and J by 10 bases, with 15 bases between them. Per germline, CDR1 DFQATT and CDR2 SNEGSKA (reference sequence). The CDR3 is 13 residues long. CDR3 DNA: TGCAGTGCTAGAGATGCTTGGGGAGGGGGAGCTTTCTTT. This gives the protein CSARDAWGGGAFF.